The present T cell receptor beta chain was sequenced within a study of control samples from healthy donors and cancer patients. Using immunoSEQ multiplex PCR, the repertoire was profiled, and TCRdb retains in-frame clones only, with some absent. The profile shows approximately 180,000 clones, about 91% of them singletons. The germline V gene encodes CDR1 SGHVS and CDR2 FQNEAQ. V was pared by 3 bases and J by 5 bases, with 16 bases between. This CDR3 has 15 amino acids. The sequenced material came from blood. This sequence joins TRBV7-8 and TRBJ1-1; tentative D call: TRBD1 (5 bases). The clonotype comes from a woman aged 35 to 49 in good health. CDR3 nucleotides: TGTGCCAGCAGCTTCTCGGAAAGTGGACATACTGAAGCTTTCTTT. This sequence encodes CASSFSESGHTEAFF.